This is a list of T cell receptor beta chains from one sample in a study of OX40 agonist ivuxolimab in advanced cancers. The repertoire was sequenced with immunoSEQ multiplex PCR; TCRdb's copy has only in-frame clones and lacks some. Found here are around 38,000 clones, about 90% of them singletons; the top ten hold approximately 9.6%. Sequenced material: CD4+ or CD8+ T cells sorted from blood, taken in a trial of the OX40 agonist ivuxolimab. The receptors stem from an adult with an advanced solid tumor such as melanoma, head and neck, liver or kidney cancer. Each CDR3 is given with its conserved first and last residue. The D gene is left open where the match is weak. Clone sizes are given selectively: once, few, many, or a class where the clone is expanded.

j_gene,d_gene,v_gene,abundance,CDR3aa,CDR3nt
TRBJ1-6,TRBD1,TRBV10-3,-,CAISESVNRGNNSPLHF,TGTGCCATCAGTGAGTCAGTCAACAGGGGGAATAATTCACCCCTCCACTTT
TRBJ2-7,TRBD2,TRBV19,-,CASSMKAGGRGEQYF,TGTGCCAGTAGTATGAAGGCGGGAGGGCGAGGGGAGCAGTACTTC
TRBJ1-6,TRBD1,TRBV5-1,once,CASSTGQGVNSPLHF,TGCGCCAGCAGCACCGGACAGGGAGTCAATTCACCCCTCCACTTT
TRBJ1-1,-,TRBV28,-,CASSVQGTEAFF,TGTGCCAGCAGTGTTCAGGGCACTGAAGCTTTCTTT
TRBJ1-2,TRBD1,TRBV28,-,CASSLTGARGYTF,TGTGCCAGCAGTTTGACAGGGGCGCGGGGCTACACCTTC
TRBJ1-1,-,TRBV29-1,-,CSVEESLSGAKAFF,TGCAGCGTTGAAGAATCGCTGTCCGGGGCTAAAGCTTTCTTT
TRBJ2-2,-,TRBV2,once,CASSAGLDTGELFF,TGTGCCAGCAGTGCGGGACTCGACACCGGGGAGCTGTTTTTT
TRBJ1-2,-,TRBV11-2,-,CASSPHPAGLEGYTF,TGTGCCAGCAGCCCCCATCCCGCAGGGTTGGAGGGCTACACCTTC
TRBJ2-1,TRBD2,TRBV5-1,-,CASSLVLAGDSYNEQFF,TGCGCCAGCAGCTTGGTCTTAGCGGGGGACTCCTACAATGAGCAGTTCTTC
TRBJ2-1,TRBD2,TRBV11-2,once,CASSLAGGGDEQFF,TGTGCCAGCAGCTTAGCGGGAGGAGGGGATGAGCAGTTCTTC
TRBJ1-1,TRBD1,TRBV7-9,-,CASSPPGTGGEATEAFF,TGTGCCAGCAGCCCGCCCGGGACAGGGGGAGAGGCCACTGAAGCTTTCTTT
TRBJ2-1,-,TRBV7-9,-,CASSRGQNEQFF,TGTGCCAGCAGCCGAGGCCAGAATGAGCAGTTCTTC
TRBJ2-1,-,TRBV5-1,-,CASSLGDSLGDEQFF,TGCGCCAGCAGCTTGGGGGACTCCCTGGGGGATGAGCAGTTCTTC
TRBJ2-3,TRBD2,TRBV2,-,CASRFGTSGTDTQYF,TGTGCCAGCAGATTCGGGACTAGCGGCACAGATACGCAGTATTTT
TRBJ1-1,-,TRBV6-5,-,CASSYSWGGTEAFF,TGTGCCAGCAGTTACTCGTGGGGGGGAACTGAAGCTTTCTTT
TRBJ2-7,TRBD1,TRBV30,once,CAGAGTVAYEQYF,TGTGCCGGCGCCGGGACAGTAGCCTACGAGCAGTACTTC
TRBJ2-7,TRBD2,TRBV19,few,CASSISSGTYEQYF,TGTGCCAGTAGTATTTCTAGCGGGACCTACGAGCAGTACTTC
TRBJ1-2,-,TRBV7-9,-,CATDAGAIGGYTF,TGTGCCACCGACGCAGGCGCCATCGGTGGCTACACCTTC
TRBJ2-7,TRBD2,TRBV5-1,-,CASSLSGLAGGMDEQYF,TGCGCCAGCAGCTTGTCGGGACTAGCGGGAGGGATGGACGAGCAGTACTTC
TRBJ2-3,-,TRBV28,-,CASSLAPGGFTDTQYF,TGTGCCAGCAGCCTTGCCCCCGGGGGTTTCACAGATACGCAGTATTTT
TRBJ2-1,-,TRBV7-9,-,CASSSTLDNEQFF,TGTGCCAGCAGCTCAACCCTAGACAATGAGCAGTTCTTC
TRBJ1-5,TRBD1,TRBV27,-,CASRLVGGGLSQPQHF,TGTGCCAGCAGACTTGTGGGAGGGGGCCTGAGTCAGCCCCAGCATTTT
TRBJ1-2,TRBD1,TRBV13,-,CASSPLAGQARGGYTF,TGTGCCAGCAGCCCTCTTGCGGGACAGGCCCGGGGAGGCTACACCTTC
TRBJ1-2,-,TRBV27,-,CASSLSSWGGYTF,TGTGCCAGCAGTTTATCGTCATGGGGTGGCTACACCTTC
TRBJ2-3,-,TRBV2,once,CASSSDTQYF,TGTGCCAGCTCTTCAGATACGCAGTATTTT
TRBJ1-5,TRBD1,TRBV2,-,CASSEGQGYQPQHF,TGTGCCAGCAGTGAGGGACAGGGGTATCAGCCCCAGCATTTT
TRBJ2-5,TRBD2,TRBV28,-,CASRGSGMVAGETQYF,TGTGCCAGCCGGGGTAGCGGGATGGTGGCCGGGGAGACCCAGTACTTC
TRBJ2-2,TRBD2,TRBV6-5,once,CASRLAGDTGELFF,TGTGCCAGCAGACTAGCGGGAGACACCGGGGAGCTGTTTTTT
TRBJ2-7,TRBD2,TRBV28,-,CASSPLAEEYEQYF,TGTGCCAGCAGCCCACTAGCGGAAGAGTACGAGCAGTACTTC
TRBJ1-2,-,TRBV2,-,CASSDGFGDPTSPPNYGYTF,TGTGCCAGCAGTGACGGTTTCGGGGACCCCACTTCCCCTCCTAACTATGGCTACACCTTC
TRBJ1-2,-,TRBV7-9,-,CASSLAFDGYTF,TGTGCCAGCAGCTTAGCGTTTGATGGCTACACCTTC
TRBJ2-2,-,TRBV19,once,CASSTPRKPGTGELLF,TGTGCCAGTAGTACCCCCCGAAAGCCAGGCACCGGGGAGCTGCTTTTT
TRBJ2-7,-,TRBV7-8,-,CASSHEVYEQYF,TGTGCCAGCAGTCATGAGGTCTACGAGCAGTACTTC
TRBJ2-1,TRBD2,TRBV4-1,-,CASSRTPPQREGRVNEQFF,TGCGCCAGCAGCCGCACCCCCCCACAGCGGGAGGGCCGGGTGAATGAGCAGTTCTTC
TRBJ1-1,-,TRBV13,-,CASSLGPVKNTEAFF,TGTGCCAGCAGCTTGGGCCCGGTGAAGAACACTGAAGCTTTCTTT
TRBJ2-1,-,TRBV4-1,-,CASSQINVRVNNEQFF,TGCGCCAGCAGCCAAATTAACGTCCGGGTTAACAATGAGCAGTTCTTC
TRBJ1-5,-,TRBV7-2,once,CASSFLGEGLNQPQHF,TGTGCCAGCAGCTTTCTTGGCGAGGGCCTCAATCAGCCCCAGCATTTT
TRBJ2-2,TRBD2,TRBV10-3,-,CAISASSGSRTGELFF,TGTGCCATCAGTGCATCTAGCGGGAGTAGGACCGGGGAGCTGTTTTTT
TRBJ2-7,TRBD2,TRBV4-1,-,CASSPSGGGNEQYF,TGCGCCAGCAGCCCCTCGGGGGGAGGAAACGAGCAGTACTTC
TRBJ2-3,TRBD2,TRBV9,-,CASSVDSGGGDTQYF,TGTGCCAGCAGCGTAGATTCGGGAGGCGGAGATACGCAGTATTTT
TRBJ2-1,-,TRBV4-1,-,CASSSGLTEQFF,TGCGCCAGCAGCTCGGGTTTAACGGAGCAGTTCTTC
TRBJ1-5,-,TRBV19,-,CASSRRTDLSNQPQHF,TGTGCCAGTAGTCGCAGGACAGACCTTAGCAATCAGCCCCAGCATTTT
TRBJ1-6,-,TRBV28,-,CASSPGLLNSPLHF,TGTGCCAGCAGCCCCGGGTTGTTGAATTCACCCCTCCACTTT
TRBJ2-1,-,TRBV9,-,CASSSGEGPHEQFF,TGTGCCAGCAGCTCAGGAGAGGGTCCACATGAGCAGTTCTTC
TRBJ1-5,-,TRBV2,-,CASSMGQYSNQPQHF,TGTGCCAGCAGTATGGGACAATATAGCAATCAGCCCCAGCATTTT
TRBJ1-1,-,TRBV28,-,CASSERGNTEAFF,TGTGCCAGCAGCGAAAGGGGGAACACTGAAGCTTTCTTT
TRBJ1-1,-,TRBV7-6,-,CASSPLDTEAFF,TGTGCCAGCAGCCCCCTAGACACTGAAGCTTTCTTT
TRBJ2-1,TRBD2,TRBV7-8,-,CASSLAMIAGDEQFF,TGTGCCAGCAGCTTAGCGATGATAGCGGGAGATGAGCAGTTCTTC
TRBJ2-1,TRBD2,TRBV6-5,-,CASSQWTSGIEQFF,TGTGCCAGCAGTCAATGGACTAGCGGGATTGAGCAGTTCTTC
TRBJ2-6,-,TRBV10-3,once,CAIMRDSGANVLTF,TGTGCCATCATGAGGGACTCTGGGGCCAACGTCCTGACTTTC
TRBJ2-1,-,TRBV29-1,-,CSVSIGASYNEQFF,TGCAGCGTTTCGATCGGGGCTTCCTACAATGAGCAGTTCTTC
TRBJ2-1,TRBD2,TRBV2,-,CASSGLAGAYNEQFF,TGTGCCAGCAGTGGGCTAGCGGGCGCCTACAATGAGCAGTTCTTC